Sequencing of this T cell receptor (beta chain) was carried out in a study of blood T cell repertoires in COVID-19. V was clipped by 0 bases and J by 0 bases, with 9 bases between them. The germline V gene encodes CDR1 KGHSH and CDR2 LQKENI. CDR3 length: 15 residues. Sequencing was performed with immunoSEQ multiplex PCR; in TCRdb, only in-frame clones are kept and a portion is missing. This sample has fewer than 150,000 clones; around 76% occur once, and the top ten carry 2% to 2.5%. The chain links TRBV18 to TRBJ2-7; D is unclear. The sample consisted of peripheral blood. The sequence came from a man in his sixties or seventies with acute or convalescent COVID-19. CDR3 nucleotide sequence: TGTGCCAGCTCACCACCGTCTAGGAGCTCCTACGAGCAGTACTTC. This translates into CASSPPSRSSYEQYF.